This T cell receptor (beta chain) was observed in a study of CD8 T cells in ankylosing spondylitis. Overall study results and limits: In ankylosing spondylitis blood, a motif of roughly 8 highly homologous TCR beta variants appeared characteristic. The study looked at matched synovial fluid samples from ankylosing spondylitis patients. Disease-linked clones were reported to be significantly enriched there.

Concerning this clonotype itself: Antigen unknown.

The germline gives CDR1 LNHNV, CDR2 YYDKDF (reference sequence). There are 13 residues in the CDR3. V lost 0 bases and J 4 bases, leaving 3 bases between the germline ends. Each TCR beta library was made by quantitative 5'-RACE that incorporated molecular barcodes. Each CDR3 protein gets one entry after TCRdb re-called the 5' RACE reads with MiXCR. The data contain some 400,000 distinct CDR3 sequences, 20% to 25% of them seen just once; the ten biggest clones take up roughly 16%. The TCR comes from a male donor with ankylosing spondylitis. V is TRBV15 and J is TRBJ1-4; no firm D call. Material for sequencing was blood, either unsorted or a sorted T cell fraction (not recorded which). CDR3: CATSREDNEKLFF. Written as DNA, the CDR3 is TGTGCCACCAGCAGAGAAGATAATGAAAAACTGTTTTTT.